The 29 T cell receptor beta chains below all came from one sample that was sequenced in a study of human T cells and chemical hapten exposure. Indicated time point: patch test 3, about 24 weeks after DPC sensitization. Treatment: therapeutic diphenylcyclopropenone sensitization with weekly scalp DPC. MiXCR, run by TCRdb on the RACE reads, gives a single entry per CDR3 protein. Of about 200,000 distinct CDR3 sequences listed, about 22% are singletons. The source material was whole blood, sampled in connection with sensitization to the hapten diphenylcyclopropenone (DPC). The source of these receptors is a woman in her 40s with alopecia areata. Some clones in this sample may be carry-over from other donors' samples.

As DNA, the CDR3 is TGTGCCAGCAGTGGGACAGGGATGGGGTACGAGCAGTACTTC. Amino acid sequence: CASSGTGMGYEQYF. This chain links TRBV6-6 with TRBJ2-7; 9 bases fit TRBD1. The V and J ends lost 5 bases and 4 bases, in that order; junction bases with no gene match: 6. The germline gives CDR1 MNHNY, CDR2 SVGAGI (reference sequence). The CDR3 extends over 14 amino acids.

The rearrangement links TRBV13 to TRBJ1-1; D unresolved. Germline CDR1 reads PRHDT; CDR2 reads FYEKMQ (reference sequence). This CDR3 region has 13 residues. The ends were cut back, 3 bases at V and 1 base at J, with 6 bases in the middle. The CDR3 bases are TGTGCCAGCAGCTTTCGGTCGAACACTGAAGCTTTCTTT. Translated: CASSFRSNTEAFF. Full variable domain (rest looked up from reference TRBV13 and TRBJ1-1): AAGVIQSPRHLIKEKRETATLKCYPIPRHDTVYWYQQGPGQDPQFLISFYEKMQSDKGSIPDRFSAQQFSDYHSELNMSSLELGDSALYFCASSFRSNTEAFFGQGTRLTVV.

The chain joins TRBV6-1 to TRBJ2-1; tentatively, D is TRBD1 (6 bases). V was pared by 5 bases and J by 4 bases, with 15 bases between. This CDR3 has 15 amino acids. CDR1 is MNHNS, CDR2 SASEGT, per germline. CDR3 coding DNA: TGTGCCAGCAGTATGACTGGGACACAGTACAATGAGCAGTTCTTC. Protein sequence: CASSMTGTQYNEQFF.

The chain has TRBV10-3 and TRBJ2-1, with 8 bases that match TRBD2. The CDR3 length is 18 residues. V lost 3 bases, J lost 3 bases, and 13 bases stayed unmatched. Germline V CDR1 and CDR2: ENHRY, SYGVKD. The CDR3 nucleotides are TGTGCCATCAGTGAACGGCGAGTGGCTAGCGGGTACTACAATGAGCAGTTCTTC. Residues: CAISERRVASGYYNEQFF.

This chain connects TRBV13 to TRBJ2-7, with D possibly being TRBD2 (5 bases). The CDR3 spans 13 residues. The germline V gene has CDR1 PRHDT and CDR2 FYEKMQ (reference sequence). V was shortened by 5 bases and J by 5 bases, with 13 bases between the two germline ends. The CDR3 DNA reads TGTGCCAGCAGCATTAGCCGGGGTCACGAGCAGTACTTC. Translation gives CASSISRGHEQYF.

This chain joins TRBV7-3 and TRBJ2-3, with 8 positions matching TRBD2. Per germline, CDR1 SGHTA and CDR2 FQGTGA. The CDR3 is 15 residues long. V shed 5 bases and J 0 bases; nucleotides not matched to a gene: 4. CDR3 sequence reads: CASSAIAGSTDTQYF. The CDR3 DNA follows: TGTGCCAGCAGCGCAATAGCGGGGAGCACAGATACGCAGTATTTT.

The genes are TRBV6-5 and TRBJ2-7, with D possibly being TRBD2 (6 bases). Germline V gene data show CDR1 as MNHEY and CDR2 as SVGAGI. The CDR3 consists of 15 residues. V lost 5 bases to trimming and J lost 0 bases, with 14 bases between them. CDR3 amino acids: CASSRRGTASYEQYF. CDR3 DNA sequence: TGTGCCAGCAGTCGCCGGGGGACGGCCTCCTACGAGCAGTACTTC.

This clonotype was counted only a few times. The chain is built from TRBV2 and TRBJ2-1, with D maybe TRBD1 (6 bases). Germline V gene sequence: CDR1 SNHLY, CDR2 FYNNEI. With 3 bases removed from V and 2 bases from J, the gap between germline ends came to 11 bases. The CDR3 consists of 15 residues. The CDR3 coding sequence is TGTGCCAGCAGTGAGCAGGGGATGGCCTACAATGAGCAGTTCTTC. This translates into CASSEQGMAYNEQFF.

The V call is TRBV28, the J call TRBJ2-3; 9 bases align to TRBD2. The CDR3 covers 18 residues. Germline CDR1 and CDR2: MDHEN and SYDVKM. The ends lost 1 base at V and 0 bases at J; junction bases unmatched: 8. CDR3 sequence reads: CASSLFLPTSGSTDTQYF. The CDR3 coding sequence is TGTGCCAGCAGTTTATTCCTACCGACTAGCGGTAGCACAGATACGCAGTATTTT.

V gene TRBV5-6 combines with J gene TRBJ2-1; a weak D match, TRBD1 (5 bases). The CDR3 contains 11 residues. V was cut by 5 bases and J by 15 bases, with 15 bases left in between. Germline-derived CDR1 and CDR2 are SGHDT and YYEEEE. CDR3 sequence reads: CASSKDTKRFF. DNA for the CDR3: TGTGCCAGCAGTAAGGACACCAAACGGTTCTTC.

This clonotype was seen a handful of times. CDR3 loop: CASRGDRVKRTQYF. The DNA of the CDR3 is TGTGCCAGCAGAGGAGACAGGGTCAAGAGGACCCAGTACTTC. The chain combines TRBV2 with TRBJ2-5, with TRBD1 matching 7 bases. V lost 6 bases and J lost 7; bases outside the gene matches: 11. CDR1 and CDR2 (germline): SNHLY, FYNNEI. This CDR3 spans 14 amino acids.

This clonotype was detected many times. This chain links TRBV20-1 with TRBJ1-2; D may be TRBD1 (5 bases). V lost 6 bases to trimming and J lost 4 bases, with 9 bases between them. Germline values: CDR1 DFQATT, CDR2 SNEGSKA (reference sequence). CDR3 size: 11 residues. This CDR3 reads CSAGGGYGYTF. CDR3 DNA sequence: TGCAGTGCCGGGGGTGGCTATGGCTACACCTTC.

This chain uses TRBV29-1 with TRBJ1-2, with TRBD1 matching over 10 bases. V was clipped by 3 bases and J by 5 bases; unmatched bases: 18. CDR1 SQVTM and CDR2 ANQGSEA come from the germline V gene. This CDR3 region has 18 residues. CDR3 amino acids: CSVESDAVKGQGEYGYTF. CDR3 sequence (DNA): TGCAGCGTTGAGTCCGACGCTGTTAAAGGACAGGGGGAGTATGGCTACACCTTC.

CDR3 DNA sequence: TGTGCCAGCAGCTTGGACCCCCGGGGGGATACGCAGTATTTT. The encoded protein is CASSLDPRGDTQYF. The V gene is TRBV7-9, the J gene TRBJ2-3; TRBD2 is a possible D gene (6 bases). Per germline, CDR1 SEHNR and CDR2 FQNEAQ (reference sequence). The CDR3 has 14 amino acids. V lost 3 bases and J lost 6, with 13 bases in between. Looking up the rest from reference TRBV7-9 and TRBJ2-3 gives the full variable domain: DTGVSQNPRHKITKRGQNVTFRCDPISEHNRLYWYRQTLGQGPEFLTYFQNEAQLEKSRLLSDRFSAERPKGSFSTLEIQRTEQGDSAMYLCASSLDPRGDTQYFGPGTRLTVL.

This sequence joins TRBV4-3 and TRBJ2-7; possible D gene TRBD2, 6 bases. Per the germline V gene, CDR1 is LGHNA and CDR2 is YSLEER. V dropped 3 bases and J dropped 1 base, with 13 bases sitting between them. This CDR3 has 15 amino acids. CDR3 sequence reads: CASSQAPGGSYEQYF. The CDR3 DNA sequence: TGCGCCAGCAGCCAGGCACCTGGGGGGTCCTACGAGCAGTACTTC.

The rearrangement joins TRBV12-3 or TRBV12-4 to TRBJ2-7; possible D gene TRBD1, 6 bases. Trimming removed 5 bases at V and 5 bases at J, with 16 bases between. This CDR3 is 14 amino acids long. Here the CDR3 DNA reads TGTGCCAGCAGTCCAACCGGGACACCCCACGAGCAGTACTTC. Its translation is CASSPTGTPHEQYF.

This chain joins TRBV12-3 or TRBV12-4 and TRBJ2-6, with D possibly TRBD2 on 5 matching bases. Trimming took off 0 bases at V and 3 bases at J, with 9 bases between the two ends. The CDR3 spans 16 residues. The CDR3 nucleotides read TGTGCCAGCAGTTTAGCCCGGACTTTTGGGGCCAACGTCCTGACTTTC. Protein: CASSLARTFGANVLTF.

This clonotype was picked up a small number of times. The chain joins TRBV29-1 to TRBJ2-1; 7 bases are shared with TRBD2. The CDR3 has 13 amino acids. V lost 4 bases, J lost 8 bases, and 8 bases stayed unmatched. Germline V gives CDR1 SQVTM, CDR2 ANQGSEA. The CDR3: CSVVRSGGDEQFF. The CDR3 DNA sequence: TGCAGCGTTGTTAGATCGGGAGGCGATGAGCAGTTCTTC.

This CDR3 is CASSTYRGSSPGEQFF. The DNA for the CDR3 is TGCGCCAGCAGCACCTACAGGGGATCCTCTCCCGGTGAGCAGTTCTTC. The chain recombines TRBV5-1 with TRBJ2-1; 7 bases map to TRBD1. The CDR3 covers 16 residues. CDR1 is SGHRS and CDR2 is YFSETQ in the germline V gene. The ends lost 4 bases at V and 9 bases at J; junction bases unmatched: 16.

This clonotype has a count of ten or more. This rearrangement joins TRBV29-1 to TRBJ1-4; 7 nucleotides agree with TRBD1. Per germline, CDR1 SQVTM and CDR2 ANQGSEA. The ends lost 3 bases at V and 7 bases at J; junction bases unmatched: 5. The CDR3 consists of 13 residues. Here the CDR3 DNA reads TGCAGCGTTGACGAGGGGGCGCGTGAAAAACTGTTTTTT. Amino acids: CSVDEGAREKLFF.

This clonotype was counted a few times. The chain recombines TRBV9 with TRBJ1-2; D perhaps matches TRBD1 (5 bases). Trimming pared 0 bases from V and 4 bases from J, leaving 7 bases between. Germline V gene data show CDR1 as SGDLS and CDR2 as YYNGEE. The CDR3 consists of 13 residues. CDR3 region: CASSVGQPYGYTF. The CDR3 region has the DNA TGTGCCAGCAGCGTAGGACAGCCCTATGGCTACACCTTC.

V gene TRBV27 combines with J gene TRBJ2-5; a possible D gene is TRBD2 (6 bases). Germline values: CDR1 MNHEY, CDR2 SMNVEV (reference sequence). Trimming took 5 bases from V and 1 from J, leaving 14 bases between them. This CDR3 spans 15 amino acids. The CDR3 loop is CASSLNREPQETQYF. The DNA for the CDR3 is TGTGCCAGCAGTCTTAACCGGGAGCCCCAAGAGACCCAGTACTTC.

This clonotype was seen a handful of times. The chain couples TRBV11-1 to TRBJ2-2; D is unclear. V lost 6 bases to trimming and J lost 7 bases, with 12 bases between them. Germline V lookup: CDR1 SGHAT, CDR2 FQDESV (reference sequence). The CDR3 spans 13 residues. Written as DNA, the CDR3 is TGTGCCAGCAGTTTAAGAAGTGGCGGGGAGCTGTTTTTT. Its protein is CASSLRSGGELFF.

The genes are TRBV7-9 and TRBJ1-6; 9 nucleotides agree with TRBD1. Germline V gene lookup returns CDR1 SEHNR and CDR2 FQNEAQ (reference sequence). Trimming took 7 bases from V and 8 from J; bases not matched to a gene: 12. The CDR3 sequence is 16 residues long. This CDR3 reads CASNPQGQGRDSPLHF. CDR3 DNA: TGTGCCAGCAACCCCCAGGGACAGGGAAGAGATTCACCCCTCCACTTT.

The V gene is TRBV10-3, the J gene TRBJ2-7; 13 bases are shared with TRBD2. After removal of 6 bases from V and 0 bases from J, the junction contained 20 bases not matched to a gene. CDR1 ENHRY and CDR2 SYGVKD come from the germline V gene. The CDR3 length is 21 residues. The CDR3 coding sequence is TGTGCCATCAGGAGGGGGGCCGGCGGGACTAGCGGGACTATTAGCTCCTACGAGCAGTACTTC. Protein: CAIRRGAGGTSGTISSYEQYF.

This clonotype was picked up many times. The chain couples TRBV7-8 to TRBJ1-5; 8 bases are a match to TRBD1. This CDR3 is built from 14 residues. From germline, CDR1 is SGHVS and CDR2 FQNEAQ. V lost 5 bases, J lost 6 bases, and 6 bases stayed unmatched. The chain's CDR3 is CASSLDRVGQPQHF. DNA of the CDR3: TGTGCCAGCAGCCTGGACAGGGTAGGTCAGCCCCAGCATTTT.

This clonotype was detected only a few times. This chain uses TRBV5-4 with TRBJ1-1, with D maybe TRBD1 (6 bases). Trimming removed 6 bases at V and 3 bases at J, with 15 bases between. This CDR3 contains 14 residues. Looked up from germline, CDR1 is SGHNT and CDR2 is YYREEE (reference sequence). CDR3 sequence (DNA): TGTGCCAGCACCGTAACAGGGTCGGACACTGAAGCTTTCTTT. This sequence encodes CASTVTGSDTEAFF.

This clonotype occurred a few times. The gene calls are TRBV29-1 and TRBJ2-7; D unresolved. Germline-derived CDR1 and CDR2 are SQVTM and ANQGSEA. V shed 6 bases and J shed 3 bases, with 15 bases lying between them. The CDR3 is made up of 13 amino acids. The CDR3 protein is CSVLTPRGYEQYF. The CDR3 DNA follows: TGCAGCGTCCTCACACCGAGAGGCTACGAGCAGTACTTC.

This clonotype was picked up a small number of times. This sequence joins TRBV5-1 and TRBJ1-1; 8 bases fit TRBD1. V shed 5 bases, J shed 0 bases, and the junction held 3 bases outside the gene matches. This CDR3 spans 14 amino acids. Germline V gene sequence: CDR1 SGHRS, CDR2 YFSETQ. The CDR3: CASREDRVNTEAFF. The DNA for the CDR3 is TGCGCCAGCAGGGAGGACAGGGTGAACACTGAAGCTTTCTTT. The whole variable domain, remainder taken from reference TRBV5-1 and TRBJ1-1, is KAGVTQTPRYLIKTRGQQVTLSCSPISGHRSVSWYQQTPGQGLQFLFEYFSETQRNKGNFPGRFSGRQFSNSRSEMNVSTLELGDSALYLCASREDRVNTEAFFGQGTRLTVV.